Listed here are 5 T cell receptor beta chains from one sample, sequenced in a study of Graves' ophthalmopathy and Graves' hyperthyroidism. RNA transcripts served as template for amplifying TCR beta CDR3 sequences. First-round RT-PCR relied on HTBI primers, and a second-round multiplex PCR came next. One entry per CDR3 protein results from TCRdb running MiXCR on the multiplex PCR reads. Of hundreds of thousands of distinct CDR3 sequences in the sample, 40% are singletons; the top ten hold less than 55%. Sequences were obtained from peripheral blood. The receptor set was obtained from an adult man with Graves' ophthalmopathy.

This clonotype has ten or more counts. This sequence joins TRBV29-1 and TRBJ1-5, with D possibly matching TRBD1 (5 bases). The CDR3 runs to 14 residues. Germline CDR1 SQVTM, CDR2 ANQGSEA. CDR3 amino acids: CRKTTGVGNQPQHF. Here the CDR3 DNA reads TGCAGGAAGACTACGGGGGTGGGCAATCAGCCCCAGCATTTT.

CDR3 in DNA: TGTGCCAGCAGCTTGTCTCTGGGTGGTTCACCCCTCCACTTT. Amino acids: CASSLSLGGSPLHF. The V call is TRBV7-9, the J call TRBJ1-6; D gene ambiguous. Germline CDR1 SEHNR, CDR2 FQNEAQ (reference sequence). The CDR3 spans 14 residues. The germline V and J ends were trimmed by 3 bases and 9 bases, with 12 bases remaining between them. The full variable domain, its missing parts supplied by reference TRBV7-9 and TRBJ1-6, is DTGVSQNPRHKITKRGQNVTFRCDPISEHNRLYWYRQTLGQGPEFLTYFQNEAQLEKSRLLSDRFSAERPKGSFSTLEIQRTEQGDSAMYLCASSLSLGGSPLHFGNGTRLTVT.

The sample holds a few counts of this clonotype. A junction boundary mismatches the germline segment, possibly from a read error. The rearrangement links TRBV10-3 to TRBJ2-7; D is possibly TRBD1 (5 bases). CDR3 length: 13 amino acids. Germline V gene lookup returns CDR1 ENHRY and CDR2 SYGVKD. CDR3: CASSVQGPYEQYF. The CDR3 DNA follows: TGTGCCAGCAGTGTGCAGGGCCCCTACGAGCAGTACTTC.

This clonotype was seen once. This chain uses TRBV7-9 with TRBJ2-6; the D call may be TRBD1 or TRBD2 (5 bases each). There are 16 residues in the CDR3. Trimming shortened V by 1 base and J by 4 bases, and 11 bases separated the two germline ends. Germline V gene sequence: CDR1 SEHNR, CDR2 FQNEAQ (reference sequence). CDR3 protein: CASSLEGSYGANVLTF. The CDR3 DNA sequence: TGTGCCAGCAGCTTAGAGGGGAGCTACGGGGCCAACGTCCTGACTTTC.

This chain joins TRBV9 and TRBJ2-2, with D perhaps being TRBD1 or TRBD2 (5 bases each). This CDR3 has 14 amino acids. Germline loops: CDR1 SGDLS, CDR2 YYNGEE. The ends were cut back, 4 bases at V and 2 bases at J, with 9 bases in the middle. The CDR3 here is CASSRDGNTGELFF. As DNA, the CDR3 is TGTGCCAGCAGCCGGGACGGAAACACCGGGGAGCTGTTTTTT.